Below, 29 T cell receptor beta chains from the same sample are listed, as sequenced in a study of blood T cell repertoires in COVID-19. Data came from immunoSEQ multiplex PCR; TCRdb stores just in-frame clones and leaves some out. Here the sample spans fewer than 120,000 clones, around 79% being singletons. The source material was peripheral blood. Receptors were obtained from a woman older than 75 with active or convalescent COVID-19.

A single count supports this clone. CDR3 sequence reads: CASSERDRETQYF. As DNA, the CDR3 is TGTGCCAGCAGTGAAAGGGACAGAGAGACCCAGTACTTC. The genes are TRBV2 and TRBJ2-5; TRBD1 matches 7 bases. The V gene's germline CDR1 is SNHLY and CDR2 FYNNEI. The CDR3 runs to 13 residues. Trimming cost V 2 bases and J 4 bases; bases outside gene matches: 1.

The chain joins TRBV5-5 to TRBJ1-2, with D hard to call. Germline assignment: CDR1 SGHKS and CDR2 YYEKEE (reference sequence). Trimming shortened V by 4 bases and J by 5 bases, and 9 bases separated the two germline ends. The CDR3 has 12 amino acids. The CDR3 sequence is CASSPDYYGYTF. In DNA form, the CDR3 reads TGTGCCAGCAGCCCAGATTATTATGGCTACACCTTC.

V and J are TRBV9 and TRBJ2-7; TRBD2 aligns across 11 bases. The CDR3 loop spans 15 amino acids. Trimming removed 3 bases from V and 6 bases from J; junction bases left unmatched: 8. The germline gives CDR1 SGDLS, CDR2 YYNGEE. As DNA, the CDR3 is TGTGCCAGCAGCGCCAATAGCGGGAGGGTAGGCGAGCAGTACTTC. This codes for CASSANSGRVGEQYF.

The chain uses TRBV15 and TRBJ2-3, with 8 bases aligning to TRBD2. This CDR3 has 16 residues. Per the germline V gene, CDR1 is LNHNV and CDR2 is YYDKDF (reference sequence). V shed 1 base and J 0 bases; nucleotides not matched to a gene: 3. The CDR3 nucleotides are TGTGCCACCAGCAGAGCTGGCGGGAGGAGCACAGATACGCAGTATTTT. It translates to CATSRAGGRSTDTQYF.

This sequence joins TRBV7-3 and TRBJ2-2; TRBD2 matches 9 bases. Germline V CDR1 and CDR2: SGHTA, FQGTGA. The CDR3 length is 16 residues. The junction had 10 bases not matched to a gene; V was cut back by 4 bases and J by 7 bases. CDR3 DNA sequence: TGTGCCAGCAGCTCCATAGCGGGAGAAATTGGCGGGGAGCTGTTTTTT. It is translated as CASSSIAGEIGGELFF.

The J gene is TRBJ1-1, the V gene TRBV28, with TRBD1 matching over 10 bases. The CDR3 totals 16 residues. The germline CDR1 and CDR2 sequences are MDHEN and SYDVKM. V gave up 2 bases and J gave up 3 bases; unmatched junction bases: 6. The chain's CDR3 is CASSLILGTGDTEAFF. DNA for the CDR3: TGTGCCAGCAGTTTAATATTAGGGACAGGGGACACTGAAGCTTTCTTT.

The J gene is TRBJ1-5, the V gene TRBV30; 8 bases align to TRBD1. CDR1 and CDR2 (germline): GTSNPN, SVGIG (reference sequence). The CDR3 spans 18 residues. J lost 5 bases, V lost 1 base, and 16 bases had no gene match. The CDR3 reads CAWSAGPERTGFHQPQHF. For the CDR3, the DNA is TGTGCCTGGAGTGCTGGCCCAGAGCGGACAGGGTTTCATCAGCCCCAGCATTTT.

There are many counts of this clone. V and J are TRBV2 and TRBJ2-2; TRBD1 agrees at 7 bases. The CDR3 runs 15 residues. V lost 0 bases and J lost 7; bases outside the gene matches: 5. Germline V CDR1 and CDR2: SNHLY, FYNNEI. CDR3 amino acids: CASSEAQGVGGELFF. The CDR3 DNA sequence: TGTGCCAGCAGTGAAGCGCAGGGGGTCGGCGGGGAGCTGTTTTTT.

The chain is built from TRBV4-2 and TRBJ2-3; 14 bases align to TRBD2. Losses at the gene ends were 0 bases for V and 4 bases for J; bases not matched to a gene: 3. This CDR3 is built from 17 residues. Germline assignment: CDR1 LGHNA and CDR2 YNFKEQ. The CDR3 nucleotides are TGTGCCAGCAGCCAAGAGGCGACTAGCGGGGGGGCAGATACGCAGTATTTT. Amino acids: CASSQEATSGGADTQYF.

The rearrangement links TRBV29-1 to TRBJ1-2, with unresolved D. The CDR3 has 13 amino acids. Germline CDR1 and CDR2: SQVTM and ANQGSEA. The V end was cut by 1 base, the J end by 8 bases, with 14 bases between. The CDR3 protein is CSVEVNEGGGYTF. DNA of the CDR3: TGCAGCGTTGAAGTCAACGAGGGAGGGGGCTACACCTTC. Full variable domain (missing parts from reference TRBV29-1 and TRBJ1-2): SAVISQKPSRDICQRGTSLTIQCQVDSQVTMMFWYRQQPGQSLTLIATANQGSEATYESGFVIDKFPISRPNLTFSTLTVSNMSPEDSSIYLCSVEVNEGGGYTFGSGTRLTVV.

To note about this clone: At one end, the junction sequence differs from germline, possibly due to a read error. V is TRBV4-2 and J is TRBJ1-5; a possible D gene is TRBD1 (6 bases). Per germline, CDR1 LGHNA and CDR2 YNFKEQ. This CDR3 is built from 15 residues. CDR3: CASSQHRVSDQPQHF. CDR3 DNA sequence: TGTGCCAGCAGCCAACACAGGGTTAGCGATCAGCCCCAGCATTTT.

The rearrangement links TRBV10-1 to TRBJ2-1; 7 nucleotides line up with TRBD1. Losses at the gene ends were 8 bases for V and 2 bases for J; bases not matched to a gene: 9. The CDR3 is made up of 15 amino acids. CDR1 WNHNN and CDR2 SYGVQD come from the germline V gene (reference sequence). The CDR3 sequence: CASSRGGQTYNEQFF. Written as DNA, the CDR3 is TGCGCCAGCTCTCGTGGGGGACAGACCTACAATGAGCAGTTCTTC.

This chain uses TRBV19 with TRBJ2-1; TRBD2 matches 9 bases. The germline CDR1 and CDR2 sequences are LNHDA and SQIVND (reference sequence). This CDR3 has 15 residues. V lost 10 bases to trimming and J lost 4 bases; unmatched junction nucleotides: 11. The CDR3 DNA reads as TGTGCCACTTCGGGCGGGAGGGGGTTTTACAATGAGCAGTTCTTC. Encoded protein: CATSGGRGFYNEQFF.

V gene TRBV6-6 combines with J gene TRBJ2-2, with D hard to call. Germline V CDR1 and CDR2: MNHNY, SVGAGI (reference sequence). V lost 4 bases and J 4 bases, leaving 7 bases between the germline ends. This CDR3 has 13 residues. The CDR3 DNA reads as TGTGCCAGCAGTTTCGTACTCACCGGGGAGCTGTTTTTT. As protein: CASSFVLTGELFF.

V usage is TRBV10-1 and J usage is TRBJ1-4, with D hard to call. Germline V gene lookup returns CDR1 WNHNN and CDR2 SYGVQD (reference sequence). CDR3 size: 11 residues. V gave up 8 bases and J gave up 11 bases, with 12 bases separating them. This chain's CDR3 is CASGEYGKLFF. The DNA for the CDR3 is TGCGCCAGCGGGGAGTACGGGAAACTGTTTTTT.

CDR3 region: CASSERTRSETQYF. The CDR3 DNA reads as TGTGCCAGCAGTGAGCGGACTAGAAGTGAGACCCAGTACTTC. The chain carries TRBV2 and TRBJ2-5, with 7 bases lining up with TRBD2. Trimming removed 3 bases from V and 5 bases from J; junction bases left unmatched: 6. This CDR3 comprises 14 residues. CDR1 SNHLY and CDR2 FYNNEI come from the germline V gene.

V is TRBV6-2 or TRBV6-3 and J is TRBJ2-2; 9 nucleotides agree with TRBD2. The CDR3 runs 17 residues. Trimming removed 2 bases from V and 2 bases from J; junction bases left unmatched: 6. CDR1 is MNHEY, CDR2 SVGEGT, per germline. In DNA, the CDR3 is TGTGCCAGCAGTTACACGCCGGGACTAGCCAACACCGGGGAGCTGTTTTTT. It specifies CASSYTPGLANTGELFF.

The V gene is TRBV6-6, the J gene TRBJ2-7; 9 nucleotides align to TRBD2. Germline assignment: CDR1 MNHNY and CDR2 SVGAGI (reference sequence). The ends lost 4 bases at V and 7 bases at J; junction bases unmatched: 5. This CDR3 region has 13 residues. CDR3 nucleotide sequence: TGTGCCAGCAGTTTTAGCGGGAGCAGTGAGCAGTACTTC. It codes for CASSFSGSSEQYF.

Written as DNA, the CDR3 is TGTGCCAGCAGCCCGGGACTAGCGGGAGTAGAGACCCAGTACTTC. Amino acid sequence: CASSPGLAGVETQYF. This chain connects TRBV5-4 to TRBJ2-5, with TRBD2 identical over 14 bases. Trimming at V came to 4 bases and at J to 4 bases, leaving 3 bases not matched to a gene. Germline loops: CDR1 SGHNT, CDR2 YYREEE (reference sequence). The CDR3 contains 15 residues.

This clone was seen only a few times. The chain carries TRBV28 and TRBJ1-2; 7 nucleotides align to TRBD1. The CDR3 consists of 15 residues. From germline, CDR1 is MDHEN and CDR2 SYDVKM. The ends lost 3 bases at V and 4 bases at J; junction bases unmatched: 8. The CDR3 reads CASSFLAGGIYGYTF. DNA of the CDR3: TGTGCCAGCAGTTTTCTTGCAGGGGGGATCTATGGCTACACCTTC.

V gene TRBV7-9 combines with J gene TRBJ1-3; 8 nucleotides align to TRBD1. Germline CDR1 SEHNR, CDR2 FQNEAQ (reference sequence). The CDR3 extends over 14 amino acids. The junction had 3 bases not matched to a gene; V was cut back by 5 bases and J by 3 bases. CDR3 in amino acids: CASSPQGVGNTIYF. The CDR3 nucleotides are TGTGCCAGCAGCCCACAGGGGGTTGGAAACACCATATATTTT.

The gene calls are TRBV5-5 and TRBJ2-4; 11 bases match TRBD2. The CDR3 totals 17 residues. V shed 4 bases, J shed 7 bases, and the junction held 13 bases outside the gene matches. Germline-derived CDR1 and CDR2 are SGHKS and YYEKEE (reference sequence). CDR3 coding DNA: TGTGCCAGCAGCACCATTGGGCTAGCGGGAGGTTTTAACATTCAGTACTTC. It yields the protein CASSTIGLAGGFNIQYF.

This sequence joins TRBV6-9 and TRBJ1-5, with TRBD1 matching over 8 bases. The CDR3 totals 18 residues. Germline CDR1 is MNHGY and CDR2 is SVAAGI. With 6 bases clipped from V and 0 bases from J, the junction kept 13 bases outside the gene matches. The CDR3 nucleotides are TGTGCCAGCAGACCGGACAGGGCCCCTTGGGCTAGCAATCAGCCCCAGCATTTT. This codes for CASRPDRAPWASNQPQHF.

This chain joins TRBV30 and TRBJ1-5, with 9 bases matching TRBD1. Trimming removed 0 bases from V and 4 bases from J; junction bases left unmatched: 10. CDR3 size: 17 residues. Germline V gene data show CDR1 as GTSNPN and CDR2 as SVGIG (reference sequence). As DNA, the CDR3 is TGTGCCTGGAGTGTACCAAGGGGACAGGGTTGGAATCAGCCCCAGCATTTT. Amino acids: CAWSVPRGQGWNQPQHF.

This chain links TRBV6-5 with TRBJ2-7, with TRBD2 matching 10 bases. The CDR3 runs 16 residues. Germline V gives CDR1 MNHEY, CDR2 SVGAGI. V gave up 2 bases and J gave up 2 bases; unmatched junction bases: 6. The CDR3 DNA sequence: TGTGCCAGCAGTTACGAGACTAGCGGGCGACCCTACGAGCAGTACTTC. This codes for CASSYETSGRPYEQYF.

The rearrangement uses TRBV28 and TRBJ1-5, with 7 positions matching TRBD1. V shed 6 bases, J shed 5 bases, and the junction held 22 bases outside the gene matches. Germline CDR1 is MDHEN and CDR2 is SYDVKM. The CDR3 is 19 residues long. For the CDR3, the DNA is TGTGCCAGCAGCGACGTAAACAGGGGCCGCGGTGGCTTGGATCAGCCCCAGCATTTT. Amino acid sequence: CASSDVNRGRGGLDQPQHF.

The chain uses TRBV6-6 and TRBJ2-7, with 9 bases that match TRBD2. Germline loops: CDR1 MNHNY, CDR2 SVGAGI (reference sequence). The CDR3 is 13 amino acids. The V segment lost 6 bases and the J segment 12 bases; nucleotides outside the gene matches: 12. The chain's CDR3 is CASRPGGRGHPYF. DNA for the CDR3: TGTGCCAGCAGACCGGGCGGGAGGGGTCATCCGTACTTC.

Here the CDR3 DNA reads TGTGCCAGCAGTTCCCTCGAGGGGGACACTGAAGCTTTCTTT. The encoded protein is CASSSLEGDTEAFF. This chain connects TRBV28 to TRBJ1-1; D is perhaps TRBD1 (6 bases). Deletions cut 4 bases from V and 3 bases from J, with 12 bases between. The CDR3 has 14 residues. From germline, CDR1 is MDHEN and CDR2 SYDVKM.

The J gene is TRBJ2-7, the V gene TRBV10-3, with 8 nucleotides matching TRBD2. The CDR3 contains 13 residues. Germline trimming cut 11 bases from V and 3 bases from J; bases unmatched to any gene: 9. Germline loops: CDR1 ENHRY, CDR2 SYGVKD. In DNA, the CDR3 is TGTGCCTCAGAGCCGGGAGGGAGCTACGAGCAGTACTTC. It codes for CASEPGGSYEQYF.